The 9 T cell receptor beta chains listed next were all sequenced from one sample in a study of blood T cell repertoires in COVID-19 (dated by TCRdb to the early 2020s). Library generation was performed with the immunoSEQ multiplex PCR assay. The table comes from immuneACCESS by way of TCRdb, which keeps in-frame sequences with V and J called. Part of the clones is missing from these tables; in studies checked, under half for an unresolved V gene and the rest for unknown reasons. The sample data list some 190,000 clones, and roughly 84% of these were observed just once. Around 21% of the sample is held by the ten biggest clonotypes. Sample: peripheral blood. All receptors come from a human donor in a cohort sampled during active COVID-19.

The chain couples TRBV9 to TRBJ1-3; D possibly corresponds to TRBD1 (5 bases). Between the trimmed V and J ends, which lost 0 bases and 0 bases, there was a span of 13 bases. The CDR3 length is 17 residues. The germline gives CDR1 SGDLS, CDR2 YYNGEE. This chain's CDR3 is CASSVGAGKLSGNTIYF. The CDR3 DNA reads TGTGCCAGCAGCGTAGGGGCAGGGAAGCTCTCTGGAAACACCATATATTTT.

The rearrangement links TRBV11-2 to TRBJ1-1; D remains ambiguous. The CDR3 consists of 12 residues. Trimming removed 5 bases at V and 11 bases at J, with 15 bases between. Germline V gives CDR1 SGHAT, CDR2 FQNNGV. The CDR3: CASSPSRGVAFF. The CDR3, as DNA: TGTGCCAGCAGCCCCAGCCGTGGAGTTGCTTTCTTT. Full variable domain (missing parts from reference TRBV11-2 and TRBJ1-1): EAGVAQSPRYKIIEKRQSVAFWCNPISGHATLYWYQQILGQGPKLLIQFQNNGVVDDSQLPKDRFSAERLKGVDSTLKIQPAKLEDSAVYLCASSPSRGVAFFGQGTRLTVV.

The chain uses TRBV12-3 or TRBV12-4 and TRBJ1-4; D call uncertain. V dropped 2 bases and J dropped 5 bases, with 6 bases sitting between them. The CDR3 runs to 13 residues. The CDR3: CASSLIRNEKLFF. The CDR3 region has the DNA TGTGCCAGCAGTTTAATCAGGAATGAAAAACTGTTTTTT.

This sequence joins TRBV28 and TRBJ2-1; TRBD1 matches at 7 bases. The V gene end was trimmed by 5 bases and the J gene end by 0 bases; junction bases not matched to a gene: 4. The CDR3 totals 15 residues. Germline V gene lookup returns CDR1 MDHEN and CDR2 SYDVKM. The CDR3 bases are TGTGCCAGCAGTAAGGGACAGAGCTCCTACAATGAGCAGTTCTTC. This translates into CASSKGQSSYNEQFF.

The rearrangement links TRBV28 to TRBJ1-4, with a tentative D call TRBD1 (6 bases). This CDR3 is built from 16 residues. Trimming took off 2 bases at V and 7 bases at J, with 17 bases between the two ends. The germline CDR1 and CDR2 sequences are MDHEN and SYDVKM. The CDR3 region is CASSLRTGGLIEKLFF. CDR3 nucleotides: TGTGCCAGCAGTTTACGAACGGGGGGGCTGATTGAAAAACTGTTTTTT.

V is TRBV19 and J is TRBJ1-4; D gene ambiguous. The germline V and J ends were trimmed by 5 bases and 5 bases, with 15 bases remaining between them. In germline, CDR1 is LNHDA, CDR2 SQIVND (reference sequence). This CDR3 spans 15 amino acids. The CDR3 nucleotides are TGTGCCAGTAGTTTCCGGGTGGCGCCGAATGAAAAACTGTTTTTT. It is translated as CASSFRVAPNEKLFF. The entire variable domain, with the rest obtained from reference TRBV19 and TRBJ1-4, is as follows: DGGITQSPKYLFRKEGQNVTLSCEQNLNHDAMYWYRQDPGQGLRLIYYSQIVNDFQKGDIAEGYSVSREKKESFPLTVTSAQKNPTAFYLCASSFRVAPNEKLFFGSGTQLSVL.

J is TRBJ2-7 and V is TRBV20-1; 9 nucleotides align to TRBD1. The CDR3 is 15 amino acids. In germline, CDR1 is DFQATT, CDR2 SNEGSKA (reference sequence). V gave up 3 bases and J gave up 6 bases; unmatched junction bases: 12. The chain's CDR3 is CSASDPGQGSFEQYF. CDR3 nucleotide sequence: TGCAGTGCTAGTGATCCGGGACAGGGAAGTTTCGAGCAGTACTTC.

This clone showed up just once. The chain carries TRBV3-1 (or the pseudogene TRBV3-2) and TRBJ1-1; D not certain. The CDR3 extends over 12 amino acids. Per germline, CDR1 LGHDT and CDR2 YNNKEL (reference sequence). V lost 8 bases and J lost 11, with 18 bases in between. In nucleotides, the CDR3 is TGTGCCAGCGCGGCAGCACGGTCTATGGCTTTCTTT. Protein: CASAAARSMAFF.

The CDR3 loop reads CASSETWGVYNEQFF. CDR3 DNA sequence: TGTGCCAGCAGTGAAACGTGGGGCGTTTACAATGAGCAGTTCTTC. The chain carries TRBV6-1 and TRBJ2-1; TRBD1 is a possible D gene (5 bases). The germline V gene encodes CDR1 MNHNS and CDR2 SASEGT. V lost 2 bases and J 4 bases, leaving 12 bases between the germline ends. The length of the CDR3 is 15 residues.